The next 8 T cell receptor beta chains were all read from a single sample in a study of blood T cell repertoires in COVID-19 (dated by TCRdb to 2018 to 2021). Libraries were constructed by the immunoSEQ multiplex PCR assay. The immuneACCESS repertoire file appears here via TCRdb, limited to in-frame rearrangements. These files lack a portion of the clones; in checked studies, under half of the deficit traces to unresolved V genes, and the cause of the others is not known. This sample comprises some 140,000 clones, 70% to 85% of them detected only once. About 3.6% of the sample goes to the ten largest clones. The sample taken for sequencing was peripheral blood. These receptors originate from a man aged 60-69 years with acute or convalescent COVID-19.

This chain connects TRBV3-1 (or the pseudogene TRBV3-2) to TRBJ1-2; TRBD1 matches 11 bases. This CDR3 is 16 amino acids long. J gave up 8 bases and V 4 bases, and 12 bases lay outside the gene matches. The germline gives CDR1 LGHDT, CDR2 YNNKEL (reference sequence). As DNA, the CDR3 is TGTGCCAGCAGCCCCTGGCAAGGACAGGGGGCTTCGGGCTACACCTTC. Residues: CASSPWQGQGASGYTF.

The J gene is TRBJ2-7, the V gene TRBV11-2; 7 positions match TRBD1. The CDR3 has 15 amino acids. Losses at the gene ends were 4 bases for V and 0 bases for J; bases not matched to a gene: 6. The germline gives CDR1 SGHAT, CDR2 FQNNGV. CDR3 nucleotides: TGTGCCAGCAGCTCTGCAGACAGGGACTCCTACGAGCAGTACTTC. Translation: CASSSADRDSYEQYF.

The chain uses TRBV15 and TRBJ1-2, with TRBD1 identical over 9 bases. J lost 11 bases, V lost 0 bases, and 10 bases had no gene match. The CDR3 loop spans 15 amino acids. Germline lookup yields CDR1 LNHNV and CDR2 YYDKDF (reference sequence). CDR3 in DNA: TGTGCCACCAGCAGAGATGCGGGGACAGGGTTTGGTTACACCTTC. Translated, it gives CATSRDAGTGFGYTF.

About this clone itself: Other DNA sequences in this sample translate to the same CDR3. This chain connects TRBV5-6 to TRBJ2-7; a possible D gene is TRBD1 (6 bases). With 1 base removed from V and 2 bases from J, the gap between germline ends came to 10 bases. Germline V gives CDR1 SGHDT, CDR2 YYEEEE. The CDR3 sequence is 14 residues long. CDR3 nucleotide sequence: TGTGCCAGCAGCTTGTTACAGGGAACCTACGAGCAGTACTTC. It translates to CASSLLQGTYEQYF.

The chain couples TRBV2 to TRBJ1-2; D perhaps matches TRBD1 (5 bases). This CDR3 contains 13 residues. The V gene's germline CDR1 is SNHLY and CDR2 FYNNEI. Trimming stripped 5 bases from V and 5 bases from J, with 12 bases between. The CDR3 sequence: CASSQGQTYGYTF. The CDR3 nucleotides are TGTGCCAGCAGTCAGGGCCAAACTTATGGCTACACCTTC.

The genes are TRBV5-1 and TRBJ2-3; 10 nucleotides align to TRBD1. The trim removed 6 bases at V and 0 bases at J, leaving 4 bases unmatched. CDR1 and CDR2 from the germline V gene are SGHRS and YFSETQ. The CDR3 sequence is 15 residues long. CDR3 residues: CASMGTGASTDTQYF. The DNA of the CDR3 is TGCGCCAGCATGGGGACAGGGGCTAGCACAGATACGCAGTATTTT.

The chain joins TRBV6-5 to TRBJ1-2; 7 bases are shared with TRBD1. After removal of 7 bases from V and 4 bases from J, the junction contained 6 bases not matched to a gene. Germline CDR1 reads MNHEY; CDR2 reads SVGAGI. The CDR3 loop spans 13 amino acids. CDR3 sequence reads: CASKLTGAYGYTF. In DNA form, the CDR3 reads TGTGCCAGCAAACTTACAGGGGCCTATGGCTACACCTTC.

The V and J genes are TRBV28 and TRBJ2-5; TRBD1 might be the D (6 bases). Trimming cost V 3 bases and J 5 bases, with 10 bases left between them. Germline lookup yields CDR1 MDHEN and CDR2 SYDVKM. The CDR3 covers 13 residues. CDR3 in DNA: TGTGCCAGCAGTTTGGGGGCAGAGGAGACCCAGTACTTC. Translating gives CASSLGAEETQYF.